One sample yielded the 17 T cell receptor beta chains listed below, sequenced in a study of blood T cells in healthy people across ages. A J-beta primer mix and a sample-barcoded 5' primer were used in a second PCR of about 7 to 12 cycles. Using its own MiXCR run on the 5' RACE reads, TCRdb lists one record per CDR3 protein. The sample has 1.5 million to 2 million distinct CDR3 sequences, 25% to 30% seen once. Sequencing used blood. These TCRs come from a young woman in good health.

Details on this clonotype: One end of the junction varies from germline; a read error may be responsible. The V gene is TRBV9, the J gene TRBJ1-5, with D possibly being TRBD1 (5 bases). The length of the CDR3 is 14 residues. Germline V CDR1 and CDR2: SGDLS, YYNGEE. CDR3 bases: TGTGTCAGCAGCGTAGCGGACACCAATCAGCCCCAGCATTTT. Translating it yields CVSSVADTNQPQHF. Supplemented by reference TRBV9 and TRBJ1-5, the full variable domain reads DSGVTQTPKHLITATGQRVTLRCSPRSGDLSVYWYQQSLDQGLQFLIQYYNGEERAKGNILERFSAQQFPDLHSELNLSSLELGDSALYFCVSSVADTNQPQHFGDGTRLSIL.

The chain recombines TRBV24-1 with TRBJ1-1, with TRBD1 as a possible D gene (5 bases). V gave up 7 bases and J gave up 1 base, with 9 bases separating them. CDR1 is KGHDR and CDR2 is SFDVKD in the germline V gene. CDR3 length: 13 residues. The CDR3 DNA reads as TGTGCCACCAGGACAGCAAGGAACACTGAAGCTTTCTTT. This codes for CATRTARNTEAFF.

This clonotype was seen only a few times. The V and J genes are TRBV28 and TRBJ1-1; D ambiguous. Trimming took 3 bases from V and 10 from J, leaving 9 bases between them. The CDR3 loop spans 11 amino acids. Germline CDR1 reads MDHEN; CDR2 reads SYDVKM. The CDR3 region has the DNA TGTGCCAGCAGTTTCAGGCCCGTAGCTTTCTTT. Its protein product is CASSFRPVAFF.

V usage is TRBV20-1 and J usage is TRBJ2-5; 7 nucleotides line up with TRBD1. The CDR3 runs 14 residues. CDR1 is DFQATT and CDR2 is SNEGSKA in the germline V gene (reference sequence). V dropped 6 bases and J dropped 11; count of bases not matched to a gene: 18. CDR3 region: CSAVPGTAYNEQYF. For the CDR3, the DNA is TGCAGTGCCGTGCCTGGGACAGCCTACAATGAGCAGTACTTC.

The V call is TRBV20-1, the J call TRBJ2-5; TRBD2 matches 9 bases. The V gene end was trimmed by 2 bases and the J gene end by 11 bases; junction bases not matched to a gene: 15. The CDR3 is made up of 15 amino acids. The germline gives CDR1 DFQATT, CDR2 SNEGSKA (reference sequence). CDR3: CSARSGAGGHNEQYF. The CDR3 DNA reads TGCAGTGCTAGATCTGGAGCGGGGGGCCACAATGAGCAGTACTTC.

Worth noting for this clonotype: A much larger clone lies one base from this, so it may be a read error. J is TRBJ2-1 and V is TRBV24-1; TRBD2 agrees at 10 bases. The CDR3 length is 17 residues. Germline CDR1 reads KGHDR; CDR2 reads SFDVKD. The CDR3 sequence: CAASEVSGGSSYNEQFF. CDR3 in DNA: TGTGCCGCCAGTGAGGTTAGCGGGGGGAGCTCCTACAATGAACAGTTCTTC.

The V and J genes are TRBV6-1 and TRBJ2-3; 7 bases align to TRBD1. This CDR3 spans 14 amino acids. Germline trimming cut 3 bases from V and 6 bases from J; bases unmatched to any gene: 6. Germline loops: CDR1 MNHNS, CDR2 SASEGT. CDR3 DNA: TGTGCCAGCAGTGACGACAGGGACAGTGATACGCAGTATTTT. Residues: CASSDDRDSDTQYF.

The V gene is TRBV7-2, the J gene TRBJ2-5; 13 positions match TRBD2. Trimming at V came to 2 bases and at J to 5 bases, leaving 8 bases not matched to a gene. Germline CDR1 SGHTA, CDR2 FQGNSA. The CDR3 covers 17 residues. The CDR3: CASSLTVGLAGEETQYF. The DNA for the CDR3 is TGTGCCAGCAGCTTAACGGTCGGACTAGCGGGAGAGGAGACCCAGTACTTC.

As for this clonotype: A read error is likely, as this CDR3 ends without the conserved phenylalanine or tryptophan. This chain links TRBV4-1 with TRBJ1-1; 7 bases fit TRBD1. This CDR3 spans 15 amino acids. Germline assignment: CDR1 MGHRA and CDR2 YSYEKL. The CDR3 loop reads CACSQVGGAGREAFL. The CDR3 nucleotides are TGCGCCTGCAGCCAAGTAGGGGGCGCGGGTAGGGAAGCTTTCCTT.

This clonotype was seen a few times. This chain joins TRBV12-3 or TRBV12-4 and TRBJ2-3; 10 bases map to TRBD2. With 7 bases clipped from V and 1 base from J, the junction kept 5 bases outside the gene matches. The CDR3 loop spans 15 amino acids. Here the CDR3 reads CASTSAGGGTDTQYF. CDR3 DNA sequence: TGTGCCAGCACTTCAGCGGGGGGGGGCACAGATACGCAGTATTTT.

At least ten counts were recorded for this clonotype. The gene calls are TRBV15 and TRBJ2-7; 8 nucleotides agree with TRBD2. V lost 1 base, J lost 2 bases, and 13 bases stayed unmatched. The germline gives CDR1 LNHNV, CDR2 YYDKDF (reference sequence). This CDR3 region has 18 residues. The CDR3 is CATSRVRGGRSGTYEQYF. For the CDR3, the DNA is TGTGCCACCAGCAGAGTCCGGGGGGGGCGATCAGGGACCTACGAGCAGTACTTC.

The sample holds many counts of this clonotype. In DNA form, the CDR3 reads TGCGCCAGCAGCCAAGCCCAAACCGGGACAGGGGGCTCCTACGAGCAGTACTTC. It translates to CASSQAQTGTGGSYEQYF. The chain uses TRBV4-1 and TRBJ2-7; 11 positions match TRBD1. The CDR3 totals 18 residues. CDR1 MGHRA and CDR2 YSYEKL come from the germline V gene. V lost 1 base and J lost 0; bases outside the gene matches: 8.

This clonotype was counted between two and nine times. This chain links TRBV10-3 with TRBJ1-4, with unresolved D. The CDR3 consists of 13 residues. V dropped 2 bases and J dropped 7 bases, with 8 bases sitting between them. The germline CDR1 and CDR2 sequences are ENHRY and SYGVKD. The CDR3 coding sequence is TGTGCCATCAGTGAGGGTGGTGGTGAAAAACTGTTTTTT. It specifies CAISEGGGEKLFF.

This clonotype came up a few times. V and J are TRBV12-5 and TRBJ2-3, with D possibly matching TRBD1 (5 bases). Germline CDR1 reads LGHNT; CDR2 reads FRNRAP. The CDR3 totals 16 residues. V lost 2 bases and J 5 bases, leaving 17 bases between the germline ends. The DNA of the CDR3 is TGTGCTAGTGGTTTGTCCTCCGCAGGGTCGGAAGATACGCAGTATTTT. Translation gives CASGLSSAGSEDTQYF.

This sequence joins TRBV18 and TRBJ2-7; 8 bases match TRBD2. This CDR3 has 14 amino acids. With 4 bases clipped from V and 7 bases from J, the junction kept 9 bases outside the gene matches. CDR1 and CDR2 from the germline V gene are KGHSH and LQKENI. In DNA, the CDR3 is TGTGCCAGCTCACTACAGCGGGAGAGGTATGAGCAGTACTTC. It is translated as CASSLQRERYEQYF.

CDR3 loop: CAISSGTGFDEQFF. The CDR3 nucleotides are TGTGCCATCAGTTCCGGGACAGGTTTCGATGAGCAGTTCTTC. The chain links TRBV10-3 to TRBJ2-1; 8 bases agree with TRBD1. The CDR3 length is 14 residues. The germline CDR1 and CDR2 sequences are ENHRY and SYGVKD. V dropped 5 bases and J dropped 8; count of bases not matched to a gene: 8.

The chain is built from TRBV28 and TRBJ2-5, with 7 bases identical to TRBD2. V shed 6 bases, J shed 5 bases, and the junction held 9 bases outside the gene matches. Germline V gene lookup returns CDR1 MDHEN and CDR2 SYDVKM. The CDR3 sequence is 14 residues long. The CDR3 protein is CASRLGGSGETQYF. Here the CDR3 DNA reads TGTGCCAGCAGGCTCGGGGGGTCCGGGGAGACCCAGTACTTC.